This T cell receptor beta chain originates from a study of blood T cell repertoires in COVID-19. Study-wide background: Sample material is recorded as cDNA or gDNA derived from T cells, B-cell-depleted T cells, or PBMCs.

V was pared by 4 bases and J by 1 base, with 9 bases between. Germline lookup yields CDR1 SGHRS and CDR2 YFSETQ. The CDR3 spans 14 residues. Produced via immunoSEQ multiplex PCR; TCRdb's table is partial and in-frame only. The sample lists approximately 290,000 clones, approximately 93% occurring once. The material sequenced was peripheral blood. The chain combines TRBV5-1 with TRBJ1-3; no clear D gene. The TCR sequence derives from a woman between 25 and 40 years old with COVID-19, enrolled during active disease. Written as DNA, the CDR3 is TGCGCCAGCAGCCAAGACACATCTGGAAACACCATATATTTT. Protein product: CASSQDTSGNTIYF.